Listed here are 14 T cell receptor beta chains from one sample, sequenced in a study of control samples from healthy donors and cancer patients. Sequencing was performed with immunoSEQ multiplex PCR; in TCRdb, only in-frame clones are kept and a portion is missing. Among 100,000 to 150,000 clones listed, 70% to 90% were seen once. What was sequenced was blood. Source of these receptors: a man between 45 and 60 years old in good health.

This chain uses TRBV27 with TRBJ1-5; D unclear. Per germline, CDR1 MNHEY and CDR2 SMNVEV (reference sequence). Between the trimmed V and J ends, which lost 2 bases and 0 bases, there was a span of 8 bases. There are 15 residues in the CDR3. The CDR3 sequence is CASSLTTDSNQPQHF. CDR3 coding DNA: TGTGCCAGCAGTTTAACGACGGATAGCAATCAGCCCCAGCATTTT.

In the case of this clone: The DNA is left out, because the CDR3 cannot be placed on it with certainty; the CDR3 is given as TCRdb lists it. The chain joins TRBV4-1 to TRBJ1-4. The germline CDR1 and CDR2 sequences are MGHRA and YSYEKL. Counting both end residues, the CDR3 totals 16 amino acids. The CDR3 sequence is CASSPLRRRVMKNCFF.

This chain uses TRBV20-1 with TRBJ2-4, with 9 positions matching TRBD1. The V and J ends lost 3 bases and 4 bases, in that order; junction bases with no gene match: 19. Germline V lookup: CDR1 DFQATT, CDR2 SNEGSKA (reference sequence). The length of the CDR3 is 19 residues. Here the CDR3 DNA reads TGCAGTGCTAGTTATGTAGTCTCCCGGGACAGGGTTCAAAAAAACATTCAGTACTTC. Translated, it gives CSASYVVSRDRVQKNIQYF.

V is TRBV11-2 and J is TRBJ2-1; the match to TRBD1 covers 9 bases. Germline trimming cut 6 bases from V and 7 bases from J; bases unmatched to any gene: 7. The germline CDR1 and CDR2 sequences are SGHAT and FQNNGV. The CDR3 has 14 amino acids. This CDR3 is CASSGTGIANEQFF. The DNA of the CDR3 is TGTGCCAGCAGTGGGACAGGGATTGCAAATGAGCAGTTCTTC. Complete variable domain (other parts from reference TRBV11-2 and TRBJ2-1): EAGVAQSPRYKIIEKRQSVAFWCNPISGHATLYWYQQILGQGPKLLIQFQNNGVVDDSQLPKDRFSAERLKGVDSTLKIQPAKLEDSAVYLCASSGTGIANEQFFGPGTRLTVL.

The J gene is TRBJ2-2, the V gene TRBV21-1. TRBV21-1 is listed as a pseudogene. This CDR3 region has 13 residues. The DNA for the CDR3 is TGTGCCAGCAGCACCCCTTGGGCCGGGGAGCTGTTTTTT. It translates to CASSTPWAGELFF.

V gene TRBV7-6 combines with J gene TRBJ2-2, with D possibly being TRBD2 (5 bases). V lost 3 bases, J lost 8 bases, and 22 bases lay in between. The CDR3 has 17 amino acids. Looked up from germline, CDR1 is SGHVS and CDR2 is FNYEAQ. CDR3 loop: CASSFRVRSGKLGELFF. In nucleotides, the CDR3 is TGTGCCAGCAGCTTTCGCGTTCGATCGGGAAAATTAGGGGAGCTGTTTTTT.

V and J are TRBV7-9 and TRBJ1-1; TRBD1 is a possible D gene (5 bases). The V and J ends lost 1 base and 4 bases respectively, with 13 bases between them. This CDR3 spans 15 amino acids. Germline CDR1 reads SEHNR; CDR2 reads FQNEAQ (reference sequence). CDR3 sequence reads: CASSLGGQGGTEAFF. In nucleotides, the CDR3 is TGTGCCAGCAGCTTAGGTGGGCAGGGTGGCACTGAAGCTTTCTTT.

CDR3 protein: CATSRQGGRDIQYF. As DNA, the CDR3 is TGTGCCACCAGCAGACAGGGGGGGCGAGACATTCAGTACTTC. The chain employs TRBV15 and TRBJ2-4; D assignment may be TRBD1 or TRBD2 (7 bases each). CDR1 LNHNV and CDR2 YYDKDF come from the germline V gene (reference sequence). V dropped 2 bases and J dropped 8 bases, with 13 bases sitting between them. CDR3 length: 14 amino acids.

The chain links TRBV4-1 to TRBJ2-1; a possible D gene is TRBD2 (7 bases). The length of the CDR3 is 15 residues. Between the trimmed V and J ends, which lost 6 bases and 7 bases, there was a span of 19 bases. Looked up from germline, CDR1 is MGHRA and CDR2 is YSYEKL. In DNA, the CDR3 is TGCGCCAGCAGACGCGGGGGCTCCCCTTGGAATGAGCAGTTCTTC. This encodes CASRRGGSPWNEQFF.

This sequence joins TRBV6-5 and TRBJ2-2; TRBD1 aligns across 7 bases. Germline V gene data show CDR1 as MNHEY and CDR2 as SVGAGI. V was clipped by 8 bases and J by 2 bases; unmatched bases: 5. This CDR3 contains 14 residues. The CDR3 DNA reads TGTGCCAGCGGGGGACAGTTAAACACCGGGGAGCTGTTTTTT. It is translated as CASGGQLNTGELFF.

This rearrangement joins TRBV5-1 to TRBJ2-7; 8 bases map to TRBD1. V was clipped by 0 bases and J by 0 bases; unmatched bases: 2. Germline assignment: CDR1 SGHRS and CDR2 YFSETQ. This CDR3 spans 15 amino acids. CDR3 amino acids: CASSLGTGSSYEQYF. The CDR3 DNA reads as TGCGCCAGCAGCTTGGGGACAGGGAGCTCCTACGAGCAGTACTTC.

The rearrangement uses TRBV28 and TRBJ1-5; D unclear. The CDR3 is 14 residues long. CDR1 MDHEN and CDR2 SYDVKM come from the germline V gene. V shed 3 bases and J shed 4 bases, with 10 bases lying between them. In nucleotides, the CDR3 is TGTGCCAGCAGTTTTCGATCGGGGAATCAGCCCCAGCATTTT. The encoded protein is CASSFRSGNQPQHF. The full variable domain, its missing parts supplied by reference TRBV28 and TRBJ1-5, is DVKVTQSSRYLVKRTGEKVFLECVQDMDHENMFWYRQDPGLGLRLIYFSYDVKMKEKGDIPEGYSVSREKKERFSLILESASTNQTSMYLCASSFRSGNQPQHFGDGTRLSIL.

V usage is TRBV9 and J usage is TRBJ1-1; the D gene is possibly TRBD1 (6 bases). This CDR3 is built from 15 residues. V was pared by 3 bases and J by 0 bases, with 12 bases between. Germline V gives CDR1 SGDLS, CDR2 YYNGEE. The CDR3 protein is CASSATGHMNTEAFF. The CDR3 nucleotides are TGTGCCAGCAGCGCGACAGGTCATATGAACACTGAAGCTTTCTTT.

This clone was recorded a few times. Relative to the germline gene, one junction end is altered; a read error may explain this. This chain joins TRBV11-3 and TRBJ2-1; 14 bases are a match to TRBD2. The CDR3 is 17 residues long. In germline, CDR1 is SGHNT, CDR2 YENEEA. The CDR3 bases are TGTGCCAGCAGCTCCGGACTAGCGGGGGGCCAATACAGTGAGCAGTTCTTC. Translation: CASSSGLAGGQYSEQFF.